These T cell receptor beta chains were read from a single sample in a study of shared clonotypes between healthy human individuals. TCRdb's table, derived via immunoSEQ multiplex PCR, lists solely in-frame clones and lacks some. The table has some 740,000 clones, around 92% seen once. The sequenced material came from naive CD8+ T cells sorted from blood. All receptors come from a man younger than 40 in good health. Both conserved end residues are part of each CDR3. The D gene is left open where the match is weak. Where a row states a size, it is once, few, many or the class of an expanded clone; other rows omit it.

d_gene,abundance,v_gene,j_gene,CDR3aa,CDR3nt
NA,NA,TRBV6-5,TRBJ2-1,CASSYGLESEQFF,TGTGCCAGCAGTTACGGGCTAGAGAGTGAGCAGTTCTTC
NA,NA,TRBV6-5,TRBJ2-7,CASSSPRDGTYEQYF,TGTGCCAGCAGTTCGCCTCGGGACGGGACCTACGAGCAGTACTTC
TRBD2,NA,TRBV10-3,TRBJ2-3,CAIKGLAMPPDTQYF,TGTGCCATCAAGGGACTAGCGATGCCCCCGGATACGCAGTATTTT
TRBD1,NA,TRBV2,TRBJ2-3,CASRTVGGGTDTQYF,TGTGCCAGCAGGACGGTAGGGGGCGGTACAGATACGCAGTATTTT
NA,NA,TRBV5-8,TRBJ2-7,CASSLGGAPYEQYF,TGTGCCAGCAGCTTGGGCGGAGCCCCCTACGAGCAGTACTTC
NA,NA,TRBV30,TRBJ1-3,CAWSVSGFFGNTIYF,TGTGCCTGGAGTGTAAGCGGGTTTTTCGGAAACACCATATATTTT
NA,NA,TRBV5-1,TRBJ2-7,CASSLLAVQANEQYF,TGCGCCAGCAGCTTACTGGCGGTTCAGGCCAACGAGCAGTACTTC
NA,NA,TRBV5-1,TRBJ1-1,CASSRASSNTEAFF,TGCGCCAGCAGCAGGGCCTCCTCGAACACTGAAGCTTTCTTT
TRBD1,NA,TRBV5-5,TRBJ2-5,CASSFVDRGKETQYF,TGTGCCAGCAGCTTCGTGGACAGGGGGAAGGAGACCCAGTACTTC
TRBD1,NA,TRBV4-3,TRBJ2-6,CASSYLSGTGKFGGANVLTF,TGCGCCAGCAGCTACCTATCCGGGACAGGGAAGTTTGGTGGGGCCAACGTCCTGACTTTC
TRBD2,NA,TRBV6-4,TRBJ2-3,CASSDRGRADTQYF,TGTGCCAGCAGTGATCGCGGGAGGGCAGATACGCAGTATTTT
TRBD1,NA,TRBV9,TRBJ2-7,CASSVRDRVPYEQYF,TGTGCCAGCAGCGTAAGAGACAGGGTCCCCTACGAGCAGTACTTC
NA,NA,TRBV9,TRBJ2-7,CASSVGPELDEQYF,TGTGCCAGCAGCGTAGGTCCAGAGCTGGACGAGCAGTACTTC
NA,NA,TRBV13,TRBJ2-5,CASSGYQETQYF,TGTGCCAGCAGCGGGTACCAAGAGACCCAGTACTTC
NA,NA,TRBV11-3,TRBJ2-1,CASSRAGGNEQFF,TGTGCCAGCAGCCGGGCCGGAGGGAATGAGCAGTTCTTC
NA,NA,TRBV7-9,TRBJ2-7,CASSVLRGYEQYF,TGTGCCAGCAGCGTACTCAGGGGCTACGAGCAGTACTTC
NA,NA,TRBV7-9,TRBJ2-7,CASSQGPAFYEQYF,TGTGCCAGCAGCCAGGGACCGGCTTTCTACGAGCAGTACTTC
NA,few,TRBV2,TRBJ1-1,CASSADALRPEAFF,TGTGCCAGCAGTGCGGACGCCCTCCGACCTGAAGCTTTCTTT
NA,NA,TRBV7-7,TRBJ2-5,CASSPLRGETQYF,TGTGCTAGCAGCCCCCTGAGGGGAGAGACCCAGTACTTC
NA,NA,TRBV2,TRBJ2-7,CASSEGPQAPYEQYF,TGTGCCAGCAGTGAGGGACCCCAAGCCCCCTACGAGCAGTACTTC
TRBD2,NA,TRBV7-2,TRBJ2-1,CASSSPSGLHNEQFF,TGTGCCAGCAGCTCCCCTAGCGGGCTACACAATGAGCAGTTCTTC
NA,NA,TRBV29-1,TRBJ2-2,CSVGNANTGELFF,TGCAGCGTTGGGAACGCGAACACCGGGGAGCTGTTTTTT
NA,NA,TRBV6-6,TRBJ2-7,CASSYPNPRYEQYF,TGTGCCAGCAGTTACCCCAATCCCCGGTACGAGCAGTACTTC
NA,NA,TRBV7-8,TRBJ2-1,CASSSRKLADPEYNEQFF,TGTGCCAGCAGCTCTCGAAAATTAGCAGACCCTGAATACAATGAGCAGTTCTTC
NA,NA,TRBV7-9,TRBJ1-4,CASSKPNSEKLFF,TGTGCCAGCAGCAAACCCAACAGTGAAAAACTGTTTTTT
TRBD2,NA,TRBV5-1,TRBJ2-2,CASSHAAGVSGRANTGELFF,TGCGCCAGCAGTCATGCAGCGGGGGTTAGCGGGAGGGCCAACACCGGGGAGCTGTTTTTT
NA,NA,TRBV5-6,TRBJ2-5,CASLGVSQGETQYF,TGTGCCAGCCTTGGGGTTTCGCAGGGAGAGACCCAGTACTTC
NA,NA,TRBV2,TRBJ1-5,CASSESGLNQPQHF,TGTGCCAGCAGTGAATCAGGTCTCAATCAGCCCCAGCATTTT
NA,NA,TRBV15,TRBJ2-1,CATTNLGVHNEQFF,TGTGCCACCACCAATCTGGGAGTCCACAATGAGCAGTTCTTC
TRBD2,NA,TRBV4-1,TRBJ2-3,CASTTTSGSGTQYF,TGCGCCAGCACCACAACTAGCGGGAGCGGTACGCAGTATTTT
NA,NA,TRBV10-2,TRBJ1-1,CASAEGVGPNTEAFF,TGCGCCAGCGCTGAGGGGGTAGGCCCTAACACTGAAGCTTTCTTT
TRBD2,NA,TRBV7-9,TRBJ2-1,CASLGGRNYNEQFF,TGTGCCAGCTTAGGCGGGAGGAATTACAATGAGCAGTTCTTC